Listed here is a single TCR beta chain. A multiplex PCR was run with 60 Vbeta primers and 13 Jbeta primers. The assay was immunoSEQ multiplex PCR, and TCRdb's table has in-frame clones only and misses some. The data hold around 140,000 clones, with 64% observed a single time. This entry belongs to a study of cytomegalovirus exposure and HLA in healthy donors. With 4 bases removed from V and 1 base from J, the gap between germline ends came to 8 bases. Germline CDR1 SGDLS, CDR2 YYNGEE. This CDR3 is built from 13 residues. The chain joins TRBV9 to TRBJ1-1; D gene unclear. This clonotype was sampled from a woman aged 40 to 55 in good health and CMV-seronegative. Sequencing was performed on PBMCs. DNA for the CDR3: TGTGCCAGCAGCCTCGTCTGGAACACTGAAGCTTTCTTT. It is translated as CASSLVWNTEAFF.